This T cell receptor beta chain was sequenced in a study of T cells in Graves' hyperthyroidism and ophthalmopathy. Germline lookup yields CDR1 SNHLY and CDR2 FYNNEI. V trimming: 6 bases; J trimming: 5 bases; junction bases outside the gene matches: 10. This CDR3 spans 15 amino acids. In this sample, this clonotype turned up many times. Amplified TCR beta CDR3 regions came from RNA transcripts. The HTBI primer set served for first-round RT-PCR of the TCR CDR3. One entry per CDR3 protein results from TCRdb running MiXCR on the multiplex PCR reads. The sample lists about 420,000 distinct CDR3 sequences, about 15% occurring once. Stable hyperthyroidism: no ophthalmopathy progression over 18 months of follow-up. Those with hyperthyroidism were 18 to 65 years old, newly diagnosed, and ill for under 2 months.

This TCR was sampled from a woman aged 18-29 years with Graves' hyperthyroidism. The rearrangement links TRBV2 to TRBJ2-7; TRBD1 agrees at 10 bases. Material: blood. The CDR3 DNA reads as TGTGCCAGCAGACCGACAGGGGGCAGTGATAACGAGCAGTACTTC. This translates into CASRPTGGSDNEQYF.